Following are 21 T cell receptor beta chains from one sample sequenced in a study of response to subunit inactivated influenza vaccine. TCRdb reprocessed the RT-PCR reads with MiXCR, giving one entry per CDR3 protein. The table records hundreds of thousands of distinct CDR3 sequences, around 13% of them present only once. Material: PBMCs from blood, obtained about 14 days before vaccination. These receptors came from a man aged 50 to 60 who received an inactivated influenza vaccine.

This clonotype was seen only a few times. This chain links TRBV29-1 with TRBJ2-7, with D perhaps matching TRBD1 or TRBD2 (5 bases each). Per the germline V gene, CDR1 is SQVTM and CDR2 is ANQGSEA. Trimming removed 7 bases at V and 4 bases at J, with 14 bases between. The CDR3 consists of 12 residues. CDR3 sequence (DNA): TGCAGCGCCCGAGGGGTTTATTACGAGCAGTACTTC. Translation gives CSARGVYYEQYF.

This clonotype came up a few times. The J gene is TRBJ2-3, the V gene TRBV4-1, with D possibly being TRBD1 (5 bases). V was clipped by 0 bases and J by 4 bases, with 17 bases between them. The CDR3 has 17 amino acids. CDR1 and CDR2 from the germline V gene are MGHRA and YSYEKL. As DNA, the CDR3 is TGCGCCAGCAGCCAAGATCCGCCAGGGTCCCTCGCAGATACGCAGTATTTT. Protein product: CASSQDPPGSLADTQYF.

This clonotype was counted at least ten times. The rearrangement joins TRBV5-1 to TRBJ2-3, with TRBD2 identical over 7 bases. Germline V CDR1 and CDR2: SGHRS, YFSETQ. The CDR3 is 16 residues long. J lost 3 bases, V lost 0 bases, and 7 bases had no gene match. The CDR3 DNA sequence: TGCGCCAGCAGCTTGGACGGTCGGGGGGTTACAGATACGCAGTATTTT. Translating gives CASSLDGRGVTDTQYF. The full variable domain, its missing parts supplied by reference TRBV5-1 and TRBJ2-3, is KAGVTQTPRYLIKTRGQQVTLSCSPISGHRSVSWYQQTPGQGLQFLFEYFSETQRNKGNFPGRFSGRQFSNSRSEMNVSTLELGDSALYLCASSLDGRGVTDTQYFGPGTRLTVL.

This clonotype was seen a few times. The chain links TRBV4-1 to TRBJ2-7; tentatively, D is TRBD2 (6 bases). V lost 0 bases, J lost 5 bases, and 20 bases lay in between. The CDR3 runs to 17 residues. The germline CDR1 and CDR2 sequences are MGHRA and YSYEKL. The CDR3 DNA follows: TGCGCCAGCAGCCAAGATCAGTTCGGGGGATCTATGCACGAGCAGTACTTC. This codes for CASSQDQFGGSMHEQYF.

This clonotype turned up a few times. The chain joins TRBV5-1 to TRBJ2-6; the D is unclear. Looked up from germline, CDR1 is SGHRS and CDR2 is YFSETQ. Trimming left V 2 bases short and J 4 bases short, with 16 bases between. The CDR3 is 17 residues long. The CDR3 sequence: CASSFWAPAPGANVLTF. CDR3 bases: TGCGCCAGCAGCTTTTGGGCCCCAGCGCCGGGGGCCAACGTCCTGACTTTC.

The genes are TRBV5-8 and TRBJ1-4; D is unclear. CDR3 size: 15 residues. Germline assignment: CDR1 SGHTS and CDR2 YDEGEE. The V gene lost 0 bases and the J gene lost 2 bases, with 8 bases spanning the gap. The CDR3 nucleotides are TGTGCCAGCAGCTTGGTTTTGGGGACTAATGAAAAACTGTTTTTT. Its translation is CASSLVLGTNEKLFF.

This clonotype was seen a few times. The rearrangement uses TRBV12-3 or TRBV12-4 and TRBJ2-5, with a weak D call TRBD1 (7 bases). The V end was cut by 6 bases, the J end by 4 bases, with 15 bases between. This CDR3 is built from 14 residues. CDR3 sequence reads: CASSGGQTGETQYF. The CDR3 DNA is TGTGCCAGCAGCGGGGGACAGACTGGAGAGACCCAGTACTTC.

The table lists this clonotype with a few counts. This chain connects TRBV10-3 to TRBJ2-1; D might be TRBD2 (5 bases). Trimming shortened V by 3 bases and J by 5 bases, and 14 bases separated the two germline ends. Per germline, CDR1 ENHRY and CDR2 SYGVKD. The CDR3 extends over 15 amino acids. CDR3 sequence (DNA): TGTGCCATCAGTGACGGAGGCGGGTTGGACAATGAGCAGTTCTTC. The encoded protein is CAISDGGGLDNEQFF.

In its sample, this clonotype was seen a few times. The chain employs TRBV6-6 and TRBJ2-7; no firm D call. Trimming stripped 2 bases from V and 3 bases from J, with 8 bases between. Germline loops: CDR1 MNHNY, CDR2 SVGAGI (reference sequence). This CDR3 contains 13 residues. The CDR3 is CASSYGIYYEQYF. Here the CDR3 DNA reads TGTGCCAGCAGTTACGGGATTTACTACGAGCAGTACTTC.

The chain employs TRBV28 and TRBJ2-7; TRBD1 or TRBD2 may be the D gene (5 bases each). Trimming pared 10 bases from V and 4 bases from J, leaving 20 bases between. Per the germline V gene, CDR1 is MDHEN and CDR2 is SYDVKM. The length of the CDR3 is 14 residues. The CDR3 loop reads CATTGTAGAYEQYF. CDR3 DNA sequence: TGTGCCACCACCGGGACGGCGGGCGCGTACGAGCAGTACTTC.

This clonotype has a handful of counts. The chain couples TRBV3-1 to TRBJ2-2; no clear D gene. Per the germline V gene, CDR1 is LGHDT and CDR2 is YNNKEL (reference sequence). CDR3 size: 14 residues. V was clipped by 0 bases and J by 8 bases, with 10 bases between them. The CDR3 loop reads CASSQDTTPGELFF. Written as DNA, the CDR3 is TGTGCCAGCAGCCAAGATACTACACCGGGGGAGCTGTTTTTT.

This clonotype was seen only a few times. This sequence joins TRBV29-1 and TRBJ2-2; no reliable D call. Germline CDR1 is SQVTM and CDR2 is ANQGSEA. V was clipped by 4 bases and J by 3 bases, with 9 bases between them. The CDR3 contains 13 residues. Here the CDR3 reads CSVVRPYTGELFF. Here the CDR3 DNA reads TGCAGCGTTGTAAGGCCCTACACCGGGGAGCTGTTTTTT.

The chain couples TRBV14 to TRBJ2-1; TRBD2 might be the D (5 bases). Germline V CDR1 and CDR2: SGHDN, FVKESK. V lost 4 bases, J lost 4 bases, and 17 bases lay in between. The CDR3 totals 16 residues. The CDR3 protein is CASSRLDGLGYNEQFF. The CDR3, as DNA: TGTGCCAGCAGCCGCTTAGACGGACTTGGGTACAATGAGCAGTTCTTC.

Ten or more counts support this clonotype. This rearrangement joins TRBV5-1 to TRBJ1-5; perhaps TRBD1 as D (6 bases). The CDR3 contains 14 residues. Trimming removed 0 bases at V and 4 bases at J, with 8 bases between. CDR1 is SGHRS and CDR2 is YFSETQ in the germline V gene. The CDR3 nucleotides read TGCGCCAGCAGCTTGGCGGGACAAAATCAGCCCCAGCATTTT. Translating gives CASSLAGQNQPQHF.

This clonotype was detected ten times or more. The rearrangement links TRBV5-6 to TRBJ2-3; 10 bases map to TRBD2. The J segment lost 6 bases and the V segment lost 4 bases, leaving 5 bases of the junction unmatched. The V gene's germline CDR1 is SGHDT and CDR2 YYEEEE. The CDR3 is 14 amino acids. The CDR3 spells CASSESGRGDTQYF. CDR3 sequence (DNA): TGTGCCAGCAGCGAAAGCGGGAGGGGTGATACGCAGTATTTT.

This clonotype was picked up a small number of times. V usage is TRBV6-5 and J usage is TRBJ2-7; TRBD1 agrees at 10 bases. Germline values: CDR1 MNHEY, CDR2 SVGAGI. Losses at the gene ends were 2 bases for V and 3 bases for J; bases not matched to a gene: 7. The CDR3 spans 16 residues. CDR3 sequence (DNA): TGTGCCAGCAGTTACGGGGCGGGACAGGGGAACTACGAGCAGTACTTC. The encoded protein is CASSYGAGQGNYEQYF.

This clonotype was seen more than once but under ten times. The J gene is TRBJ1-6, the V gene TRBV6-1; D may be TRBD1 (5 bases). Germline CDR1 and CDR2: MNHNS and SASEGT. The CDR3 runs 17 residues. Trimming left V 5 bases short and J 7 bases short, with 21 bases between. CDR3 in DNA: TGTGCCAGCAGTCTCCGGGTCAAACCAGGGTACAATTCACCCCTCCACTTT. Translated: CASSLRVKPGYNSPLHF.

This clonotype occurred many times. The gene calls are TRBV2 and TRBJ2-7; D is unclear. Germline values: CDR1 SNHLY, CDR2 FYNNEI. The germline V and J ends were trimmed by 4 bases and 2 bases, with 6 bases remaining between them. The length of the CDR3 is 12 residues. The CDR3 loop is CASSGDTYEQYF. CDR3 sequence (DNA): TGTGCCAGCAGTGGGGATACCTACGAGCAGTACTTC.

This clonotype was counted between two and nine times. The rearrangement joins TRBV5-5 to TRBJ1-6; D ambiguous. Trimming took 5 bases from V and 7 from J, leaving 10 bases between them. The CDR3 covers 13 residues. The V gene's germline CDR1 is SGHKS and CDR2 YYEKEE (reference sequence). DNA for the CDR3: TGTGCCAGCAGATATGAAGTGAATTCACCCCTCCACTTT. As protein: CASRYEVNSPLHF.

This chain uses TRBV6-1 with TRBJ1-2; D not certain. Germline values: CDR1 MNHNS, CDR2 SASEGT. This CDR3 spans 13 amino acids. Trimming removed 8 bases at V and 4 bases at J, with 14 bases between. CDR3 coding DNA: TGTGCCAGCTACTCTGTGGGTAGCTATGGCTACACCTTC. Protein sequence: CASYSVGSYGYTF.

This clonotype was found a few times. V gene TRBV7-9 combines with J gene TRBJ1-2, with D maybe TRBD1 (5 bases). Between the trimmed V and J ends, which lost 4 bases and 4 bases, there was a span of 16 bases. CDR1 SEHNR and CDR2 FQNEAQ come from the germline V gene (reference sequence). The CDR3 sequence is 15 residues long. The CDR3: CASSSEIAGSYGYTF. The CDR3 DNA reads as TGTGCCAGCAGCTCAGAGATCGCAGGGAGCTATGGCTACACCTTC.